This passage covers 2 T cell receptor beta chains from one sample sequenced in a study of identical twins. TCRdb ran MiXCR on the 5' RACE reads and lists one entry per CDR3 protein. This table has approximately 470,000 distinct CDR3 sequences, 14% appearing once. The same specimen was also included in a second study, on yellow fever vaccine responses in identical twins.

The sample comprised CD4+ T cells sorted from blood. The receptors derive from a woman between 18 and 30 years old in good health.

The chain combines TRBV6-1 with TRBJ2-6; the D call may be TRBD1 or TRBD2 (6 bases each). The CDR3 length is 18 residues. CDR1 MNHNS and CDR2 SASEGT come from the germline V gene. Deletions cut 7 bases from V and 1 base from J, with 20 bases between. Here the CDR3 DNA reads TGTGCCAGCATCCTAGGGGGGCCAGTTCCTTCTGGGGCCAACGTCCTGACTTTC. This sequence encodes CASILGGPVPSGANVLTF.

V gene TRBV28 combines with J gene TRBJ1-6; TRBD1 matches at 10 bases. This CDR3 contains 15 residues. V lost 6 bases and J lost 5; bases outside the gene matches: 4. Germline loops: CDR1 MDHEN, CDR2 SYDVKM. The CDR3 reads CASRGGQGNNSPLHF. The CDR3 DNA reads TGTGCCAGCAGGGGGGGACAGGGGAATAATTCACCCCTCCACTTT.